One T cell receptor beta chain is described in this entry. This clone showed up just once. Its antigen has not been determined. No qualities accompany the bases; no much larger clone lies one base away. The data derive from a study of cytomegalovirus exposure and HLA in healthy donors (dated by TCRdb to 2016 to 2017). Study-level background: An earlier analysis of roughly 500 of the donors reported approximately 300 Gb of sequence data and some 100 million unique TCR beta sequences from some 180 million T cells. An early release that covered about 600 HLA-typed donors contained approximately 300 gigabases of sequencing data and 75 million to 100 million unique TCR sequences. Of the roughly 410 genotyped donors, roughly 80% were placed in the genetic ancestry cluster associated with self-reported Caucasian donors. The aim of the study was to test whether cataloging public T cell receptors could identify signatures of past pathogen exposure. The study profiled the T cell repertoires of hundreds of subjects by immunosequencing and related them to cytomegalovirus serostatus. Along with the approximately 700-subject first cohort, a separate validation cohort of over a hundred different subjects was used. To predict cytomegalovirus infection status, the study combined high-throughput TCR immunosequencing, statistical association of individual TCRs with disease status, and machine learning. To study patterns of TCR occurrence, a later analysis re-analyzed previously published TCR beta repertoires from 700 or so donors and added high-resolution HLA genotyping. In the later analysis, no new phenotypic data were used to find candidate immune exposures; instead, reliance was placed on TCR beta sequences and their occurrence across donors. An earlier analysis of around 540 of the donors applied high-throughput TCR beta sequencing to assess whether each TCR beta V gene segment acted as functional or pseudogenic. Donor age, sex, ethnicity and CMV serostatus were collected together with the repertoire data. In a later genetic analysis, genome-wide SNP genotypes for about three fifths of the 666 donors were used, and that subset was treated as a discovery cohort. Every discovery cohort repertoire had been produced on one sequencing platform. Both class I and class II loci were covered by HLA typing, at four-digit resolution. Typing coverage differed by locus: A, B, C, DRB1 and DQB1 were typed in about 629-630 donors, DQA1 in roughly 510, DPA1 in around 580, and DPB1 in about 450. Several DR-DQ haplotypes were handled as single units for association and clustering because linkage in the cohort was strong. Among some 410 genotyped donors of the cohort, an average of around 250,000 unique TCR beta nucleotide sequences was sequenced per donor, of which about 19% were non-productive.

The cohort comprised around 700 healthy bone marrow donors. At the time of sampling, all cohort members were nominally healthy, though unrecorded immune exposures were likely present. The donor tested CMV seronegative, placing the donor among the 350 to 400 seronegative members of the cohort. A peripheral blood sample was provided by each donor, and peripheral blood mononuclear cells were used for TCR beta sequencing. Genomic DNA extraction from the blood cell samples was performed with the Qiagen DNeasy Blood Extraction Kit. Based on the germline V gene, the CDR1 and CDR2 sequences are SGHRS and YFSETQ. Compared with germline, V lacks 6 bases and J lacks 1 base; bases without a gene match: 12. Reading from cysteine to phenylalanine, the CDR3 counts 18 amino acids. The entry retains the CDR3 DNA only, 54 bases that are in frame from base 1. Study-wide findings and limitations: In a later analysis, the rate of TCR association differed among HLA loci, with DRB1 alleles having the most associated TCRs and HLA-C alleles having the fewest. Specific HLA alleles were associated with 15,000 to 20,000 TCR beta sequences at a false discovery rate of 0.05 in a later analysis. A few of the identified cytomegalovirus-associated TCR beta chains were confirmed in vitro to be specific for cytomegalovirus antigens. The classifier was reported to diagnose cytomegalovirus status with high specificity and sensitivity in both the original and validation cohorts. An association between a missense DCLRE1C variant and V-gene and J-gene trimming of TCR beta chains was found in a later genetic analysis and replicated in an independent cohort. The 87-base-pair reads could not distinguish some IMGT-functional V segments, including TRBV6-2 and TRBV6-3, so those segments were excluded. The cohort was sequenced for TCR beta chains only, and without alpha or paired-chain data the features that could be detected were limited. The earlier analysis of approximately 560 of the donors excluded some 16 rarely observed V segments, including chromosome 9 orphons, because counts were too low. HLA typing was unavailable for some donors at each locus, so association tests used only the typed subset. A later genetic analysis reported fewer N-insertions in productive TCRs among donors in an Asian-associated ancestry cluster than the roughly 700-donor mean. Assigning TCR associations to individual alleles was difficult when HLA alleles, especially DR and DQ, strongly co-occurred. Compared with equally common non-associated chains, HLA-associated TCR beta chains in a later analysis were more clonally expanded and had lower generation probabilities. The study gave a list of some 150 TCR beta chains associated with cytomegalovirus. It was suggested by the authors that the approach could potentially be generalized to other disease states and immunological phenotypes. A further reported finding was that TCR beta sequences accurately predicted the HLA-A and HLA-B alleles for most subjects in the first cohort. Several of the top co-occurrence clusters appeared to be linked to parvovirus B19, influenza, CMV and Epstein-Barr virus, according to a later analysis. A group of highly shared sequence variants was considered likely to be a technical artifact of the sequencing pipeline. Correlated functional status among segregating V segments might reflect linkage disequilibrium, but an unknown experimental factor could not be ruled out. In an earlier analysis of more than 450 of the donors, most TCR beta V segments were observed in productive rearrangements about 87% or about 30% of the time, broadly matching IMGT annotations. For the cohort, immune exposure information was limited to CMV serostatus. While some public TCRs were present in many individuals, most TCR sequences turned up only very rarely across donors. Most CMV-associated TCR beta chains appeared to be HLA-restricted in a later analysis, and the HLA associations seemed to be driven largely by CMV exposure. The presence/absence analyses assumed that sequencing depth was roughly uniform across donors, and that assumption may not be true.

Library preparation used the immunoSEQ multiplex PCR assay. For the multiplex PCR, a mixture combining 60 forward primers for TCR Vbeta segments and 13 reverse primers for TCR Jbeta segments was used. The CDR3 region of rearranged TCR beta genes was amplified from genomic DNA by a multiplex PCR assay. Amplified TCR beta libraries were sequenced as 87-base-pair reads on the Illumina HiSeq System. Processing in the source paper ran as follows. Across the 666 repertoires, a later analysis counted approximately 75 million unique TCR beta chains, approximately 12 million of which were shared by at least two donors. Raw reads were error-corrected and collapsed into unique sequences by a nearest-neighbor algorithm in which closely related sequences were merged to remove PCR and sequencing errors. Alignment of CDR3 sequences to IMGT reference sequences was used to assign V, D and J gene segments. For a sequence to be retained, at least a six-nucleotide match to both a V gene segment and a J gene segment was required. Rearrangements were classified as productive when the CDR3 lacked stop codons and remained in frame with V and J, and all other rearrangements were classified as non-productive. CDR3 was defined according to IMGT convention as the region running from the second conserved V-encoded cysteine to the conserved J-encoded phenylalanine. The earlier analysis of fewer than 700 of the donors excluded sequences that lacked an unambiguous match to a single V gene segment. In an earlier analysis of 587 of the donors, a V segment was called functional when productive rearrangements were above 56.7%, and segregating when the standard deviation between donors exceeded 5%. To diagnose cytomegalovirus status from the catalog of TCR beta chain sequences, a statistical classification framework was built. In a later analysis, TCR nucleotide sequences were compared against IMGT/GENE-DB human TR gene sequences so that V and J genes could be assigned. The TCRdist pipeline was used in a later analysis to assign CDR3 sequences and most-parsimonious VDJ recombination scenarios. In a later analysis, each TCR beta chain was defined by its CDR3 amino acid sequence together with its V-gene family, and reads lacking a unique V-gene family were excluded. In a later analysis, 450 to 600 highly shared, low-generation-probability nucleotide sequences were removed to address suspected cross-contamination and a sequencing artifact. In a later analysis, a clonal expansion index was calculated for each public chain from normalized within-repertoire ranks of inferred template counts. A later analysis computed generation probabilities with a VDJ recombination model fitted to out-of-frame rearrangements, and checked the results against IGoR. Hypergeometric tests were used in a later analysis to score TCR-TCR, TCR-HLA and TCR-CMV co-occurrence, with a repertoire-size bias correction applied to the TCR pairs. False discovery rates were estimated in a later analysis by permuting HLA or CMV assignments 20 times. In a later analysis, co-occurring TCRs were grouped using DBSCAN, and TCRdist sequence similarity was added for clustering within HLA-allele-positive subsets. Co-occurrence clustering excluded repertoires with fewer than 30,000 or more than 120,000 public chains, plus five with anomalous nucleotide sharing. TCRdb re-hosts the immuneACCESS table, in-frame sequences only. Its copies lack some clones; in the studies checked, an unresolved V gene accounts for under half of them, and the cause for the rest is not known. Clone size and V and J calls were adopted from that table, with D and trimming inferred from the DNA. Here the sample has under 250,000 clones; 60% to 80% occur a single time. The top ten clones comprise 3% to 4.5% of the sample.

The specimen sequenced was PBMCs. The sequence was obtained from a male donor in good health and CMV-seronegative. Here the chain combines TRBV5-1 and TRBJ2-3; the central 12 bases match TRBD2. The DNA sequence is given as TGCGCCAGCATCCCACTAGCGGGAGGCCCAGACGGCACAGATACGCAGTATTTT. This encodes CASIPLAGGPDGTDTQYF.